The sequence of this T cell receptor beta chain was determined in a study of regulatory T cells in long-lasting Graves disease. The germline V gene has CDR1 MDHEN and CDR2 SYDVKM. Trimming left V 5 bases short and J 1 base short, with 27 bases between. The CDR3 has 20 residues. Time point here: newly diagnosed GD, antithyroid drugs for less than 3 months. PBMCs provided the RNA from which the TCR library was made. For TCR beta, libraries came from iRepertoire HTBI primers and Arm-PCR of CDR3 regions. Using its own MiXCR run on the multiplex PCR reads, TCRdb lists one record per CDR3 protein. The sample has some 450,000 distinct CDR3 sequences, roughly 17% seen once. This clonotype occurred many times. In addition, the sample was reused for a study of T cells in Graves' hyperthyroidism and ophthalmopathy.

The specimen comprised peripheral blood mononuclear cells (PBMCs), sampled at new diagnosis, from a patient treated with antithyroid drugs. The receptor was derived from a woman in her twenties or thirties with Graves disease. The V and J genes are TRBV28 and TRBJ1-5; tentatively, D is TRBD1 (5 bases). The CDR3 here is CASSTYRGRVLYSSNQPQHF. CDR3 coding DNA: TGTGCCAGCAGTACATATCGGGGACGAGTCCTTTACTCAAGCAATCAGCCCCAGCATTTT.